This passage covers 18 T cell receptor beta chains from one sample sequenced in a study of tumor-infiltrating lymphocytes in primary liver carcinoma. The authors made TCR beta cDNA from 400 to 550 ng total RNA with a constant-region primer. Libraries of TCR beta came from three nested multiplex PCR rounds with slightly modified ARM-PCR. The first two PCR rounds used TRBV1-TRBV30 primers with a Cbeta primer, nine to eleven cycles each. MiXCR, run by TCRdb on the multiplex PCR reads, gives a single entry per CDR3 protein. The sample carries approximately 340,000 distinct CDR3 sequences, less than 75% recorded once. Blood RNA was derived from unsorted whole blood, and germline DNA was extracted too. The sequenced material came from peripheral blood. The source of these receptors is a man between 35 and 55 years old with primary liver carcinoma and hepatitis B virus infection.

This rearrangement joins TRBV28 to TRBJ2-7; D is undetermined. Trimming removed 2 bases at V and 1 base at J, with 6 bases between. The germline V gene encodes CDR1 MDHEN and CDR2 SYDVKM. The CDR3 loop spans 13 amino acids. The DNA for the CDR3 is TGTGCCAGCAGTTTAGACAAATCCTACGAGCAGTACTTC. It codes for CASSLDKSYEQYF.

A note on this clonotype: The junction does not match germline at one end; this may be a read error. This chain connects TRBV10-3 to TRBJ2-7, with D tentatively TRBD1 or TRBD2 (6 bases each). CDR3 size: 16 residues. Germline V gene lookup returns CDR1 ENHRY and CDR2 SYGVKD. The CDR3 region is CAISELEDGLEGGQHF. In DNA form, the CDR3 reads TGTGCCATCAGTGAGTTAGAGGACGGTCTGGAAGGGGGGCAACATTTC.

The DNA of the CDR3 is TGTGCCAGCAGCCCCAACCCTCTGACAGGGGAGCCCTACGAGCAGTACTTC. As protein: CASSPNPLTGEPYEQYF. J is TRBJ2-7 and V is TRBV13, with 8 nucleotides matching TRBD1. V dropped 5 bases and J dropped 2; count of bases not matched to a gene: 14. This CDR3 is built from 17 residues. Looked up from germline, CDR1 is PRHDT and CDR2 is FYEKMQ (reference sequence).

The J gene is TRBJ2-5, the V gene TRBV10-2; D is perhaps TRBD1 or TRBD2 (5 bases each). The ends were cut back, 8 bases at V and 5 bases at J, with 21 bases in the middle. Germline V gene sequence: CDR1 WSHSY, CDR2 SAAADI. The CDR3 spans 15 residues. In DNA form, the CDR3 reads TGCGCCAGCTCCTCCAGGGAGTCATGGCAGGAGACCCAGTACTTC. The encoded protein is CASSSRESWQETQYF.

The rearrangement links TRBV5-1 to TRBJ2-7; 12 bases map to TRBD2. This CDR3 comprises 17 residues. V dropped 0 bases and J dropped 3; count of bases not matched to a gene: 7. Germline lookup yields CDR1 SGHRS and CDR2 YFSETQ. The CDR3 nucleotides read TGCGCCAGCAGCTTGGCCTCGACTAGCGGGAGCGACTACGAGCAGTACTTC. Its translation: CASSLASTSGSDYEQYF.

Written as DNA, the CDR3 is TGTGCCATCAGCTCGACTAGCGGGAGGGCCTACGAGCAGTACTTC. Translated: CAISSTSGRAYEQYF. The chain combines TRBV10-3 with TRBJ2-7, with 14 bases lining up with TRBD2. Germline CDR1 and CDR2: ENHRY and SYGVKD. The CDR3 sequence is 15 residues long. The ends lost 6 bases at V and 2 bases at J; junction bases unmatched: 3.

The chain carries TRBV6-1 and TRBJ2-7; 11 bases align to TRBD2. The V gene end was trimmed by 10 bases and the J gene end by 5 bases; junction bases not matched to a gene: 10. This CDR3 is built from 14 residues. Germline values: CDR1 MNHNS, CDR2 SASEGT. The CDR3 DNA follows: TGTGCCACCACGAGGGCTAGCGGGAGGAACGAGCAGTACTTC. This sequence encodes CATTRASGRNEQYF.

The chain links TRBV29-1 to TRBJ2-7; 7 nucleotides agree with TRBD1. The CDR3 spans 13 residues. Germline V lookup: CDR1 SQVTM, CDR2 ANQGSEA. After removal of 7 bases from V and 3 bases from J, the junction contained 9 bases not matched to a gene. The CDR3 spells CSASRGCDYEQYF. CDR3 nucleotides: TGCAGCGCAAGCAGGGGGTGTGACTACGAGCAGTACTTC.

The chain combines TRBV5-4 with TRBJ2-2; perhaps TRBD1 as D (6 bases). The CDR3 sequence is 15 residues long. Trimming cost V 7 bases and J 2 bases, with 15 bases left between them. Per the germline V gene, CDR1 is SGHNT and CDR2 is YYREEE (reference sequence). The DNA of the CDR3 is TGTGCCAGCCAGCAGGGGTTACCAAACACCGGGGAGCTGTTTTTT. Its protein is CASQQGLPNTGELFF. The complete variable domain, with remaining parts taken from reference TRBV5-4 and TRBJ2-2, reads ETGVTQSPTHLIKTRGQQVTLRCSSQSGHNTVSWYQQALGQGPQFIFQYYREEENGRGNFPPRFSGLQFPNYSSELNVNALELDDSALYLCASQQGLPNTGELFFGEGSRLTVL.

In the case of this clonotype: It is likely a read error, because the conserved phenylalanine at the end of the CDR3 is missing. The V call is TRBV29-1, the J call TRBJ2-1; 8 bases are a match to TRBD2. The CDR3 is 12 residues long. CDR1 is SQVTM and CDR2 is ANQGSEA in the germline V gene. V lost 5 bases, J lost 8 bases, and 5 bases stayed unmatched. As DNA, the CDR3 is TGCAGCGTTAACAATAGCGGGGATGAGCAGTTCTTG. This sequence encodes CSVNNSGDEQFL.

The gene calls are TRBV19 and TRBJ2-5, with TRBD1 as a possible D gene (6 bases). The length of the CDR3 is 12 residues. The germline CDR1 and CDR2 sequences are LNHDA and SQIVND (reference sequence). The V end was cut by 8 bases, the J end by 4 bases, with 11 bases between. The CDR3 DNA sequence: TGTGCCAGTGGGCGCAGGGGAGAGACCCAGTACTTC. Translated: CASGRRGETQYF.

V usage is TRBV28 and J usage is TRBJ1-2; perhaps TRBD1 as D (6 bases). The germline gives CDR1 MDHEN, CDR2 SYDVKM. This CDR3 region has 13 residues. Deletions cut 9 bases from V and 1 base from J, with 12 bases between. CDR3 region: CASTRDNNYGYTF. CDR3 nucleotide sequence: TGTGCCAGTACCCGGGACAATAACTATGGCTACACCTTC.

As DNA, the CDR3 is TGTGCCAGCAGTACAACTGCGGGACAGGGCAATCAGCCCCAGCATTTT. As protein: CASSTTAGQGNQPQHF. The rearrangement uses TRBV12-3 or TRBV12-4 and TRBJ1-5, with 8 bases fitting TRBD1. This CDR3 has 16 amino acids. Germline trimming cut 5 bases from V and 2 bases from J; bases unmatched to any gene: 8.

Many counts were recorded for this clonotype. The V gene is TRBV6-1, the J gene TRBJ2-2, with D uncertain. This CDR3 region has 13 residues. Germline CDR1 and CDR2: MNHNS and SASEGT. V lost 6 bases and J 5 bases, leaving 10 bases between the germline ends. This CDR3 is CASRADSTGELFF. CDR3 sequence (DNA): TGTGCCAGCAGGGCAGATTCGACCGGGGAGCTGTTTTTT.

As for this clonotype: The conserved final phenylalanine or tryptophan is absent from the CDR3, which likely points to a read error. In DNA form, the CDR3 reads TGTGCCAGCAGCATCCCTCAGAGTCCGCGCTCTGGAAACACCATATATTCT. Protein product: CASSIPQSPRSGNTIYS. This sequence joins TRBV7-9 and TRBJ1-3, with unresolved D. In germline, CDR1 is SEHNR, CDR2 FQNEAQ (reference sequence). V lost 5 bases and J 0 bases, leaving 17 bases between the germline ends. This CDR3 has 17 residues.

As to this clonotype: A junction boundary mismatches the germline segment, possibly from a read error. The chain employs TRBV11-2 and TRBJ2-7, with D unclear. This CDR3 is built from 12 residues. In germline, CDR1 is SGHAT, CDR2 FQNNGV. Written as DNA, the CDR3 is TGCGCCAACAGCTTAGATCGAAGGGAGCAGTACTTC. Its translation is CANSLDRREQYF.

J is TRBJ2-7 and V is TRBV11-2, with D perhaps TRBD1 or TRBD2 (6 bases each). Trimming took off 6 bases at V and 10 bases at J, with 28 bases between the two ends. The CDR3 contains 16 residues. Germline loops: CDR1 SGHAT, CDR2 FQNNGV. The CDR3 spells CASSPLEGGLSYGQYF. The CDR3 DNA reads TGTGCCAGCAGTCCCCTCGAGGGGGGCCTCTCCTACGGACAGTACTTC.

This clonotype appeared once. J is TRBJ2-5 and V is TRBV21-1. TRBV21-1 is an annotated pseudogene. CDR3 length: 14 amino acids. CDR3 DNA: TGTGTCAGCAGCATCTTGGGCTGTCAAGAGACCCAGCACTTC. The encoded protein is CVSSILGCQETQHF.